One and the same sample provided the 11 T cell receptor beta chains below, sequenced in a study of blood T cell repertoires in COVID-19. This table comes from immunoSEQ multiplex PCR, and its TCRdb copy is limited to in-frame clones, with some not included. The sample shows under 350,000 clones, around 85% of them seen only once. Sequences were obtained from PBMCs or T cells enriched from blood (not recorded which). The receptors come from a woman in her 40s with acute COVID-19.

The rearrangement uses TRBV28 and TRBJ1-5, with D maybe TRBD1 (5 bases). Between the trimmed V and J ends, which lost 6 bases and 3 bases, there was a span of 15 bases. The CDR3 has 15 residues. The germline gives CDR1 MDHEN, CDR2 SYDVKM. The CDR3 region is CASSPSRGNNQPQHF. As DNA, the CDR3 is TGTGCCAGCAGCCCAAGCCGGGGGAACAATCAGCCCCAGCATTTT.

This chain uses TRBV5-7 with TRBJ1-5, with TRBD1 as a possible D gene (5 bases). TRBV5-7 is recorded as an ORF, its role being uncertain. Trimming removed 9 bases at V and 4 bases at J, with 32 bases between. The CDR3 contains 19 residues. This CDR3 reads CATHLTRPGREFPNQPQHF. Here the CDR3 DNA reads TGTGCCACCCACCTCACCCGGCCAGGGCGTGAGTTTCCTAATCAGCCCCAGCATTTT.

This chain links TRBV20-1 with TRBJ2-5; 7 nucleotides agree with TRBD2. The ends lost 3 bases at V and 5 bases at J; junction bases unmatched: 6. In germline, CDR1 is DFQATT, CDR2 SNEGSKA (reference sequence). The CDR3 runs 13 residues. The CDR3 DNA sequence: TGCAGTGCTAGTGGCGGGAGTAAGGAGACCCAGTACTTC. This sequence encodes CSASGGSKETQYF.

CDR3 sequence (DNA): TGTGCCAGCAGTACTCGGGGGAGCGCCAAAAACATTCAGTACTTC. Protein product: CASSTRGSAKNIQYF. The chain carries TRBV28 and TRBJ2-4, with D maybe TRBD2 (6 bases). Trimming cost V 5 bases and J 1 base, with 12 bases left between them. CDR1 and CDR2 from the germline V gene are MDHEN and SYDVKM. This CDR3 spans 15 amino acids.

V and J are TRBV7-2 and TRBJ2-3; the match to TRBD2 covers 15 bases. V dropped 6 bases and J dropped 11; count of bases not matched to a gene: 21. Per the germline V gene, CDR1 is SGHTA and CDR2 is FQGNSA. CDR3 length: 19 residues. CDR3 residues: CASSLHRRGGTSGRMEQYF. The CDR3 nucleotides are TGTGCCAGCAGTCTCCACCGCCGGGGGGGGACTAGCGGGAGGATGGAGCAGTATTTT.

In its sample, this clone was seen once. The chain is built from TRBV7-3 and TRBJ2-2; 11 bases fit TRBD2. Trimming at V came to 2 bases and at J to 5 bases, leaving 4 bases not matched to a gene. Germline CDR1 and CDR2: SGHTA and FQGTGA. The CDR3 length is 16 residues. The CDR3 loop reads CASSLSRLAGTGELFF. The CDR3 nucleotides read TGTGCCAGCAGCTTATCTCGACTAGCGGGAACCGGGGAGCTGTTTTTT.

The chain has TRBV5-1 and TRBJ1-6; 10 positions agree with TRBD1. The CDR3 is 15 amino acids. Germline trimming cut 6 bases from V and 5 bases from J; bases unmatched to any gene: 5. Germline V lookup: CDR1 SGHRS, CDR2 YFSETQ. DNA of the CDR3: TGCGCCAGCACCTCGGGACAGGGGCATAATTCACCCCTCCACTTT. It translates to CASTSGQGHNSPLHF.

J is TRBJ1-5 and V is TRBV27, with TRBD1 matching over 8 bases. This CDR3 has 15 amino acids. The trim removed 5 bases at V and 2 bases at J, leaving 5 bases unmatched. Per the germline V gene, CDR1 is MNHEY and CDR2 is SMNVEV (reference sequence). CDR3 loop: CASSQGALGNQPQHF. The CDR3 nucleotides are TGTGCCAGCAGTCAGGGGGCATTGGGCAATCAGCCCCAGCATTTT.

The rearrangement joins TRBV18 to TRBJ2-7; tentatively, D is TRBD2 (6 bases). Germline CDR1 reads KGHSH; CDR2 reads LQKENI. This CDR3 region has 14 residues. With 5 bases removed from V and 3 bases from J, the gap between germline ends came to 14 bases. CDR3 sequence (DNA): TGTGCCAGCTCATCCGGGACGGAGGGCTACGAGCAGTACTTC. It yields the protein CASSSGTEGYEQYF.

The chain couples TRBV5-8 to TRBJ1-5, with 9 bases identical to TRBD1. V lost 4 bases and J lost 1; bases outside the gene matches: 3. This CDR3 has 15 amino acids. Looked up from germline, CDR1 is SGHTS and CDR2 is YDEGEE. The CDR3 nucleotides read TGTGCCAGCAGCCCGGACAGGGGAAGCAATCAGCCCCAGCATTTT. Translated, it gives CASSPDRGSNQPQHF.

This clone was picked up one time. The chain recombines TRBV27 with TRBJ1-5; the D is unclear. The length of the CDR3 is 15 residues. The V end was cut by 8 bases, the J end by 1 base, with 15 bases between. Germline lookup yields CDR1 MNHEY and CDR2 SMNVEV (reference sequence). Written as DNA, the CDR3 is TGTGCCAGCCTCCCCGCTGCGGGGAGCAATCAGCCCCAGCATTTT. Protein: CASLPAAGSNQPQHF.